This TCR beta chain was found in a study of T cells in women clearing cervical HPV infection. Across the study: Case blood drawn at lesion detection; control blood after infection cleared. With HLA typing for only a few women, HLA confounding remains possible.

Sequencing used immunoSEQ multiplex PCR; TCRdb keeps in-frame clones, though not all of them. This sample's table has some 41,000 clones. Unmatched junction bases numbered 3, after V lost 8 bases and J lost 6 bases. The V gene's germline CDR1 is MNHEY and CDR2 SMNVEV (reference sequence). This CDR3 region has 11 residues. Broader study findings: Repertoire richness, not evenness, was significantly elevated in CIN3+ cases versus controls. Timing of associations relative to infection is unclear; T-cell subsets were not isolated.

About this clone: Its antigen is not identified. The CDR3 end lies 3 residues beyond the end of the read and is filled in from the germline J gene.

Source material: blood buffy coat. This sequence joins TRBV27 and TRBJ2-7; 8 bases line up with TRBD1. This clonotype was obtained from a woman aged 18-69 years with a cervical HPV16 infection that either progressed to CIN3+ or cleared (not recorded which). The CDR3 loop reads CASAGGAEQYF. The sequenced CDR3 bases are TGTGCCAGCGCAGGGGGCGCCGAG.